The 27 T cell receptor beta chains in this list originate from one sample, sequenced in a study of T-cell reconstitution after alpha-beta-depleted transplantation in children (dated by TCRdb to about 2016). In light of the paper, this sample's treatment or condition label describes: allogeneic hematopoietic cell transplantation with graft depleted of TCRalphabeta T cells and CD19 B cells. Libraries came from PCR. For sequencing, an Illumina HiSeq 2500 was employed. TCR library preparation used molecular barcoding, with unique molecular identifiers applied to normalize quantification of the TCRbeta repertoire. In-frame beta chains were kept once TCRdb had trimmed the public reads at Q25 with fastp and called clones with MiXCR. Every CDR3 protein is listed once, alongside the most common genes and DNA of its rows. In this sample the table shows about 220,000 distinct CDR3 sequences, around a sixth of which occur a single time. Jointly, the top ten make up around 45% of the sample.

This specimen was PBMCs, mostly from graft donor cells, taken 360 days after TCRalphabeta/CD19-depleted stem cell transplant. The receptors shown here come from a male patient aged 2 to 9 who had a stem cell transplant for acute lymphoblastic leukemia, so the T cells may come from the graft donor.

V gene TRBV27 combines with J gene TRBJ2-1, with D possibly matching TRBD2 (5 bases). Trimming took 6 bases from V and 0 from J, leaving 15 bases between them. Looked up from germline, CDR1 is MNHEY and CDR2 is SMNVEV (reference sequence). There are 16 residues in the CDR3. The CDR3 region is CASSSSIGGSYNEQFF. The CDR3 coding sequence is TGTGCCAGCAGCTCATCAATCGGAGGCTCCTACAATGAGCAGTTCTTC.

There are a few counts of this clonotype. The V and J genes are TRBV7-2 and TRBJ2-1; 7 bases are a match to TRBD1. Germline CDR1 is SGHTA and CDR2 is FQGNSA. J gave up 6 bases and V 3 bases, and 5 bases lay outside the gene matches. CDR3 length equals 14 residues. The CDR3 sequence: CASSLYRGPNEQFF. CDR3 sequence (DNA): TGTGCCAGCAGCTTGTACAGGGGACCCAATGAGCAGTTCTTC.

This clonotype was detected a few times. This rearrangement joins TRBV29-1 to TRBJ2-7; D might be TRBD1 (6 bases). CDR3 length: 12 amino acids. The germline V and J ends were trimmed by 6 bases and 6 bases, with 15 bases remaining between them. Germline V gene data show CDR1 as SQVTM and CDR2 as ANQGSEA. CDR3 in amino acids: CSVTAGAFEQYF. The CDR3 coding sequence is TGCAGCGTGACGGCAGGGGCCTTCGAGCAGTACTTC.

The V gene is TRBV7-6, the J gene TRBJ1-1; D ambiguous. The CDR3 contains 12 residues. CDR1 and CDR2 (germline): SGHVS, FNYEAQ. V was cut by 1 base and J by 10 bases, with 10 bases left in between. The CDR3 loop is CASSLDGGRAFF. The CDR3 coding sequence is TGTGCCAGCAGCTTAGACGGCGGACGAGCTTTCTTT. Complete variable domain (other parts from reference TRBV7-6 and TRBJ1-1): GAGVSQSPRYKVTKRGQDVALRCDPISGHVSLYWYRQALGQGPEFLTYFNYEAQQDKSGLPNDRFSAERPEGSISTLTIQRTEQRDSAMYRCASSLDGGRAFFGQGTRLTVV.

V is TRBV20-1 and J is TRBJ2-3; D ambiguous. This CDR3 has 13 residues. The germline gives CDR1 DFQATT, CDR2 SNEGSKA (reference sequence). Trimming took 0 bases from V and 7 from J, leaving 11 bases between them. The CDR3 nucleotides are TGCAGTGCTAGAGATCGCGGCCCATATACGCAGTATTTT. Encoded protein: CSARDRGPYTQYF.

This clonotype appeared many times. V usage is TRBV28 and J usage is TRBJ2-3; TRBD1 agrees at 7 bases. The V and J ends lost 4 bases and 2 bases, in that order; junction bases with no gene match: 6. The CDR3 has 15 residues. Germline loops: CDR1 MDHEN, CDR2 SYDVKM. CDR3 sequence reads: CASSSLDRDTDTQYF. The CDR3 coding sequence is TGTGCCAGCAGTTCTCTCGACAGGGACACAGATACGCAGTATTTT.

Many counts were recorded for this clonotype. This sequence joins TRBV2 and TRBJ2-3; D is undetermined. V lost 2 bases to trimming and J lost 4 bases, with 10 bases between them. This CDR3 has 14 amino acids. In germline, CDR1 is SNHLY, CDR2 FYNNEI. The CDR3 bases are TGTGCCAGCAGTGAATCTAGTAAACCAGATACGCAGTATTTT. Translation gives CASSESSKPDTQYF.

This CDR3 is CSAPRDRDYGYTF. The DNA for the CDR3 is TGCAGTGCCCCCCGGGACAGGGACTATGGCTACACCTTC. The chain links TRBV20-1 to TRBJ1-2; 9 bases align to TRBD1. V lost 6 bases and J lost 3; bases outside the gene matches: 5. This CDR3 is 13 amino acids long. In germline, CDR1 is DFQATT, CDR2 SNEGSKA (reference sequence).

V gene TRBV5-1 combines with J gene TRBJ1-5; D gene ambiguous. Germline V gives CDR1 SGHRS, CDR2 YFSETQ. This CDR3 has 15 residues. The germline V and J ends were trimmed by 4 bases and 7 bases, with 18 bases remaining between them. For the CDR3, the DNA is TGCGCCAGCAGCCCTTCAGAGGGCGAGGGACAGCCCCAGCATTTT. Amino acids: CASSPSEGEGQPQHF.

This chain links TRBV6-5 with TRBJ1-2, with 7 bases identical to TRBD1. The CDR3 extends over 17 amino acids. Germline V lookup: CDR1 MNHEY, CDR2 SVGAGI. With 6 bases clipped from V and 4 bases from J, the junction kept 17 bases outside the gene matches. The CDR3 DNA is TGTGCCAGCAGCTACACCATCCGAGACAGGGTTGGCTATGGCTACACCTTC. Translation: CASSYTIRDRVGYGYTF.

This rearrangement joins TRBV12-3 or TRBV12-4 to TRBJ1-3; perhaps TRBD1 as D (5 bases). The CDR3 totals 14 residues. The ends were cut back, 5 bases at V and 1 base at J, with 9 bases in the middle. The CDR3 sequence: CASSLRQSGNTIYF. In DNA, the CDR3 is TGTGCCAGCAGTCTCCGACAGTCTGGAAACACCATATATTTT.

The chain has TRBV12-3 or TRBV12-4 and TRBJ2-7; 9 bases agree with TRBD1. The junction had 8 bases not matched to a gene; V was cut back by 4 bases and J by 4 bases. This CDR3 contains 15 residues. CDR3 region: CASSSGTGIPYEQYF. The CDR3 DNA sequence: TGTGCCAGCAGTTCCGGGACAGGGATTCCGTACGAGCAGTACTTC.

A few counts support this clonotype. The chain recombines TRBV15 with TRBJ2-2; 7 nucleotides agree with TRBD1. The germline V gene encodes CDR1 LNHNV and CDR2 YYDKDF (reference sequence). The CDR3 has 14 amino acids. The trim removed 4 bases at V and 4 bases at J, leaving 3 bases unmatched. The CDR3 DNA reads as TGTGCCACCAGCACCCGACAGGGCACCGGGGAGCTGTTTTTT. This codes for CATSTRQGTGELFF.

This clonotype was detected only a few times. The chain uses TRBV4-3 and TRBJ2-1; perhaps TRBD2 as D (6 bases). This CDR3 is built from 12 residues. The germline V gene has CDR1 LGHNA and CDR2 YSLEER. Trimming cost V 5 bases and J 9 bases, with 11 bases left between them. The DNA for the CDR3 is TGCGCCAGCAGCGGGGGGTTCGGTGAGCAGTTCTTC. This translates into CASSGGFGEQFF.

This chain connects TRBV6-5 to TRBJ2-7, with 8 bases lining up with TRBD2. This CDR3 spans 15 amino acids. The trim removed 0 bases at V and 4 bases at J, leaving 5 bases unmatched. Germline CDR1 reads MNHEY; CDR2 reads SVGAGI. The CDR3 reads CASSYSTASGYEQYF. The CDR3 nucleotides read TGTGCCAGCAGTTACTCGACCGCTAGCGGGTACGAGCAGTACTTC.

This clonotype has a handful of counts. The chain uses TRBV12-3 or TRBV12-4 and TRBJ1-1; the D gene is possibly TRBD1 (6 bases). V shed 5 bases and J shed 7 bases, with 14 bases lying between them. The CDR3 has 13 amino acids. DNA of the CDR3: TGTGCCAGCAGTGAACCGGGGACATTTGAAGCTTTCTTT. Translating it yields CASSEPGTFEAFF.

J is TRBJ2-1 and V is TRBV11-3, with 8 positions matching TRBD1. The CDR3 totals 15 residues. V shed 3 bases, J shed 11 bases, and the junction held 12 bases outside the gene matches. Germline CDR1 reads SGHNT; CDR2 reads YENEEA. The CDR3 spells CASSFWTGTGNKQFF. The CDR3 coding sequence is TGTGCCAGCAGCTTCTGGACAGGGACGGGGAACAAGCAGTTCTTC.

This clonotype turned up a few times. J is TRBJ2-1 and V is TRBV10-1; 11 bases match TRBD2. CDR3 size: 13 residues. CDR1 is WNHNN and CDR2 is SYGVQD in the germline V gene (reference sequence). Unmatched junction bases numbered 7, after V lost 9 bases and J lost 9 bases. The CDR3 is CASSGRAYGEQFF. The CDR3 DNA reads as TGCGCCAGTAGCGGGAGGGCTTACGGTGAGCAGTTCTTC.

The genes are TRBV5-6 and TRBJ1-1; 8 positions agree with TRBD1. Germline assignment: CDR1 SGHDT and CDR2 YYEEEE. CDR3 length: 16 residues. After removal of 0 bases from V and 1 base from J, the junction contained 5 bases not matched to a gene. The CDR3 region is CASSLGQGRENTEAFF. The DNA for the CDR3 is TGTGCCAGCAGCTTGGGACAGGGGCGAGAGAACACTGAAGCTTTCTTT.

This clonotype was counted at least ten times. The CDR3 protein is CASSENLANEQFF. CDR3 bases: TGTGCCAGCAGCGAAAATCTGGCGAATGAGCAGTTCTTC. The J gene is TRBJ2-1, the V gene TRBV11-2, with D unclear. The CDR3 is 13 residues long. Germline values: CDR1 SGHAT, CDR2 FQNNGV. The V gene lost 5 bases and the J gene lost 7 bases, with 12 bases spanning the gap.

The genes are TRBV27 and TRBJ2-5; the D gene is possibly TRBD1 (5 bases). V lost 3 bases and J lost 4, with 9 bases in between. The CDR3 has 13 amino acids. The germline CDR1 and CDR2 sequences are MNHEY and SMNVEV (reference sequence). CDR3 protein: CASSFKGPETQYF. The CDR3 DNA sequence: TGTGCCAGCAGTTTTAAGGGGCCAGAGACCCAGTACTTC.

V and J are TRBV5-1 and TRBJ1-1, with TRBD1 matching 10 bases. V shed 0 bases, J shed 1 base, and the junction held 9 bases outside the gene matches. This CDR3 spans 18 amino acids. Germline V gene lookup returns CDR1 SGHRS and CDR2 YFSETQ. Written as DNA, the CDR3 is TGCGCCAGCAGCTTGGTAGGGACAGGGGTGGTTAAGAACACTGAAGCTTTCTTT. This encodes CASSLVGTGVVKNTEAFF.

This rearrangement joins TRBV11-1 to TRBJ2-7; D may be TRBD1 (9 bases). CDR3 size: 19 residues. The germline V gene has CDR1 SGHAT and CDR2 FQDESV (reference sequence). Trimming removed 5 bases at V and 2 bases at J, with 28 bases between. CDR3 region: CASSGGIGQGKGLAYEQYF. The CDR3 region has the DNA TGTGCCAGCAGCGGGGGTATCGGACAGGGGAAGGGACTAGCCTACGAGCAGTACTTC.

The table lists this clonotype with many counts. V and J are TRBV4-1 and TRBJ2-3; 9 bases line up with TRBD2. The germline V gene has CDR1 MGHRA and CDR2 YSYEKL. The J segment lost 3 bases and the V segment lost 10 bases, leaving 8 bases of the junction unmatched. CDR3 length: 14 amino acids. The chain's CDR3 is CATREGGWTDTQYF. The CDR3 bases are TGCGCCACGCGGGAGGGGGGCTGGACAGATACGCAGTATTTT.

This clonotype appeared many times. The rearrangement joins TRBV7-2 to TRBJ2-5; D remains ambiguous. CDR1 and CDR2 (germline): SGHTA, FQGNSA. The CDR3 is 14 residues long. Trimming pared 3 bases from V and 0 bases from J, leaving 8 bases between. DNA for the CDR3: TGTGCCAGCAGCTTGGACCTGTACCAAGAGACCCAGTACTTC. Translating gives CASSLDLYQETQYF. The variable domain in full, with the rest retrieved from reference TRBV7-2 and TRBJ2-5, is GAGVSQSPSNKVTEKGKDVELRCDPISGHTALYWYRQSLGQGLEFLIYFQGNSAPDKSGLPSDRFSAERTGGSVSTLTIQRTQQEDSAVYLCASSLDLYQETQYFGPGTRLLVL.

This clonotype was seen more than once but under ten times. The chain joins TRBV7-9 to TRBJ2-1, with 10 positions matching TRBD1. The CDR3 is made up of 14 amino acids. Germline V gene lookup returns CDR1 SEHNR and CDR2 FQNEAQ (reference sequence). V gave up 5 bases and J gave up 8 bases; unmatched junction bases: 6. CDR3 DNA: TGTGCCAGCAGCCCCAGGGACAGGGGCGATGAGCAGTTCTTC. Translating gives CASSPRDRGDEQFF.

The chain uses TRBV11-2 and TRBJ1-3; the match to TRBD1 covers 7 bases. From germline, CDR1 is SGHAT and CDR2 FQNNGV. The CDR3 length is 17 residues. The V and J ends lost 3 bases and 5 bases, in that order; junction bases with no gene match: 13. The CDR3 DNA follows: TGTGCCAGCAGCTTCACCCCGGGGCAGGGACAGCGAAACACCATATATTTT. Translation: CASSFTPGQGQRNTIYF.